This T cell receptor (beta chain) was recorded in a study of vaccination and CD4 T cells after COVID-19. Study summary: The cells in question were stimulated using overlapping spike peptides derived from SARS-CoV-2, HCoV-NL63, HCoV-OC43 and HCoV-229E.

On this clonotype itself: Its specificity is not known.

Cultured CD4+ T-cell DNA underwent Oncomine TCR Beta short-read sequencing. From the PCR reads, TCRdb called clonotypes with MiXCR, one entry per CDR3 protein. The repertoire includes some 16,000 distinct CDR3 sequences, approximately 46% of them detected once, and roughly 12% sits in the top ten. Treatment given: roughly 11-day PBMC culture with coronavirus spike peptide pools or control peptides (ViraFEST assay). Peptide pool stimulation in ViraFEST expanded antigen-specific T cells, whose TCRs were then sequenced. CDR3 length: 13 residues. Trimming took off 4 bases at V and 7 bases at J, with 9 bases between the two ends. Germline V CDR1 and CDR2: KGHDR, SFDVKD.

Sample: CD4+ T cells from blood, cultured in vitro. The sequence came from a human donor who had recovered from COVID-19. The J gene is TRBJ2-2, the V gene TRBV24-1; D may be TRBD2 (6 bases). CDR3 loop: CATSEGGSGELFF. The CDR3 nucleotides read TGTGCCACCAGTGAGGGAGGTAGCGGGGAGCTGTTTTTT.